This note documents a single TCR beta chain sequence. This clonotype was found a few times. What this receptor recognizes is not known. The sample holds no much larger clone one base away, and base qualities are not on file. The sample comes from a study of T-cell memory formation after mild COVID-19 (dated by TCRdb to 2020 to 2023). At the level of the whole study: TCR sequence clusters from the two donors were largely donor specific. In a couple of donors, T-cell clones that expanded and contracted after mild COVID-19 were followed by sequencing TCRalpha and TCRbeta repertoires longitudinally. The cohort was made up of two young adult volunteers, one female and one male, who were previously healthy.

Ficoll-Paque density gradient centrifugation was used to isolate PBMCs. TCRdb records Illumina NovaSeq 6000 as the sequencer. Using 5'RACE with constant-segment primers, TCRalpha and TCRbeta cDNA libraries were constructed, with sample barcodes and unique molecular identifiers added in the process. RNA was extracted from every sample with Trizol reagent. The libraries were amplified in two PCR steps, and the second step added a second sample barcode and Illumina TruSeq adapters. Sequencing of the libraries was done on an Illumina NovaSeq, producing 2 x 150 bp paired-end reads. The authors' analysis ran thus. The reads were demultiplexed and collapsed into UMI-guided consensus sequences using migec v1.2.7. Using mixcr v2.1.11, UMI consensuses were aligned to TRA and TRB V and J templates and then assembled into clonotypes. A clonotype was counted as expanded or contracted only if both edgeR and NoisET called the change significant, with noise models trained on biological replicates. edgeR calls used a false discovery rate-adjusted p below 0.01 and a log2 fold-change threshold of 1. As an exploratory analysis of dynamics, max-normalized trajectories of the 1000 most abundant clonotypes were examined by PCA with hierarchical clustering. The CD4 or CD8 phenotype of responding clones was assigned using the separately sequenced CD4+ and CD8+ repertoires. TCRdb reran the public reads through fastp at Q25 and MiXCR, keeping productive beta chains. Every entry covers one CDR3 protein and lists the most common genes and DNA from its rows. In this record, the V and J calls reflect TCRdb's handling and not the investigators' own analysis. The sample table holds some 210,000 distinct CDR3 sequences, of which about 11% were seen once. The top ten constitute 2.5% to 3.5% of the sample.

Points the paper makes about the study in general: Balanced CD4/CD8 phenotypes were observed for clones contracting from day 15 to 85, whereas a bias towards CD4+ was observed for a second wave of clones expanding from day 15 to 37. SARS-CoV-2 specificity of the second-wave clones peaking on day 37 was not confirmed. Only two mild cases were covered in the study, and larger cohorts including severe cases with pre-infection samples were considered necessary. Some responding clones were detected in pre-infection memory, suggesting pre-existing cross-reactive memory T cells joined the SARS-CoV-2 response. Contracting CD4+ clones were found mainly in CM and EM memory subsets, while CD8+ clones were enriched in EMRA.

V lost 6 bases and J lost 2 bases, and the count of bases not matched to a germline gene is 9. The germline V gene (reference sequence) specifies DFQATT as CDR1 and SNEGSKA as CDR2. The CDR3 numbers 15 residues from cysteine through phenylalanine. Only the CDR3 part of the read is kept: 45 bases, read in frame from the first base. Recombination connected TRBV20-1 to TRBJ1-2, with TRBD1 identical over 10 junction bases. This clonotype was sampled from a man younger than 35 who had mild COVID-19 (a few samples of this study predate the infection). The sample titles of this study are shuffled in the database, so cell type and time point are left out; the donor was told from shared clones. Sequenced: PBMCs or a T cell subset sorted from them (not recorded which). The bases are TGCAGTGCCTACGGGACAGGGGCCAGAAACTATGGCTACACCTTC. This is translated as CSAYGTGARNYGYTF.